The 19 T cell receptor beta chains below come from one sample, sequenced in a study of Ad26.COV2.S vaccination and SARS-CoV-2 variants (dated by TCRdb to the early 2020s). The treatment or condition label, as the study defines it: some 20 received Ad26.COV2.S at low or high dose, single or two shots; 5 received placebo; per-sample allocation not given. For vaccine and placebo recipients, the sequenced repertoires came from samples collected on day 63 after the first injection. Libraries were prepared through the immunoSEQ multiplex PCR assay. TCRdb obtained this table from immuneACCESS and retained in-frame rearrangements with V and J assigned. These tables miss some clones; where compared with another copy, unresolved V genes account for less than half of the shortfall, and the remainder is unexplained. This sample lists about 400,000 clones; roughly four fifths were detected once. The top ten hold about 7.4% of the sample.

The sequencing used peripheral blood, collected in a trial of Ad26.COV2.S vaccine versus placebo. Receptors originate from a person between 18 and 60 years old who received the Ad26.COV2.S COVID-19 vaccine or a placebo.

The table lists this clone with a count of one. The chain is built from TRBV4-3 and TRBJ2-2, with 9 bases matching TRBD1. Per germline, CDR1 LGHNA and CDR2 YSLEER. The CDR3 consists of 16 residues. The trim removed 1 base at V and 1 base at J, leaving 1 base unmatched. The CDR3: CASSQGQGVNTGELFF. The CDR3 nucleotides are TGCGCCAGCAGCCAAGGACAGGGGGTGAACACCGGGGAGCTGTTTTTT.

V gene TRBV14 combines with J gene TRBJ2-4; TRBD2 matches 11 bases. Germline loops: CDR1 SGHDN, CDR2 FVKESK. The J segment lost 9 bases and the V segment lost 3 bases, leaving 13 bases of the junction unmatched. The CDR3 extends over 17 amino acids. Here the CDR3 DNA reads TGTGCCAGCAGCCAGACTAGCGGGGCACTTGGGGAAGGCATTCAGTACTTC. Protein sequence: CASSQTSGALGEGIQYF.

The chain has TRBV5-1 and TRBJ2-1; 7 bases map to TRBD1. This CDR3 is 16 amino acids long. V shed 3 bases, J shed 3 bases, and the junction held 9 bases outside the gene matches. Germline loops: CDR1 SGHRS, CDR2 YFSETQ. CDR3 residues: CASSSTRTGYYNEQFF. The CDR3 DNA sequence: TGCGCCAGCAGCTCTACACGGACAGGCTACTACAATGAGCAGTTCTTC.

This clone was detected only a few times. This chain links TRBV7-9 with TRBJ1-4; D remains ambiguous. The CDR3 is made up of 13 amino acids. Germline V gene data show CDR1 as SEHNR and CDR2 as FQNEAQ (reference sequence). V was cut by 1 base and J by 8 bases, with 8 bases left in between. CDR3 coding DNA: TGTGCCAGCAGCTTAGGATCTAGGGAAAAACTGTTTTTT. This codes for CASSLGSREKLFF. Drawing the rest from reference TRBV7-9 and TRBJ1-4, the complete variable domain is DTGVSQNPRHKITKRGQNVTFRCDPISEHNRLYWYRQTLGQGPEFLTYFQNEAQLEKSRLLSDRFSAERPKGSFSTLEIQRTEQGDSAMYLCASSLGSREKLFFGSGTQLSVL.

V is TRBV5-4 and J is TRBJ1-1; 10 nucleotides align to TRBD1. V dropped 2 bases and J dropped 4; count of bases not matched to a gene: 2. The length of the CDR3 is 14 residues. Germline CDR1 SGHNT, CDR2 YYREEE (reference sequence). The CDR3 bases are TGTGCCAGCAGCTTTGGGACAGGGGCCACTGAAGCTTTCTTT. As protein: CASSFGTGATEAFF.

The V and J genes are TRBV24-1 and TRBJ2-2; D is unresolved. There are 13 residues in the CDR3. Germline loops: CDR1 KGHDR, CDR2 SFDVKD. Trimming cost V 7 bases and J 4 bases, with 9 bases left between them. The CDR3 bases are TGTGCCACCAGGGATCCTAGCACCGGGGAGCTGTTTTTT. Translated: CATRDPSTGELFF.

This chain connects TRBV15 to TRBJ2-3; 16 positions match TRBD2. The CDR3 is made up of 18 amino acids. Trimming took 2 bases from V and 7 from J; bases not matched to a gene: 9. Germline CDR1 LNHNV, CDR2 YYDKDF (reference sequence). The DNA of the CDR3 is TGTGCCACCAGCAGATTTCGCCAGGGACTAGCGGGGGGGAATACGCAGTATTTT. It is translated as CATSRFRQGLAGGNTQYF.

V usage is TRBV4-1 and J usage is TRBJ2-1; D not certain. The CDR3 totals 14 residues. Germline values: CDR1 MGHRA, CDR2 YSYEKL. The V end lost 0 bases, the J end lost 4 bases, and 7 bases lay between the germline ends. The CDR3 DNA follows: TGCGCCAGCAGCCAAGAACGGCTTTACAATGAGCAGTTCTTC. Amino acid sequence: CASSQERLYNEQFF.

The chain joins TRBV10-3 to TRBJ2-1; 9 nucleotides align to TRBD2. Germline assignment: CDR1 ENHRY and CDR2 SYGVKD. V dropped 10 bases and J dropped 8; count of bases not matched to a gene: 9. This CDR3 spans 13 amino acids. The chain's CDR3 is CATWREGRDEQFF. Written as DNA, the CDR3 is TGTGCCACCTGGCGGGAGGGCCGCGATGAGCAGTTCTTC.

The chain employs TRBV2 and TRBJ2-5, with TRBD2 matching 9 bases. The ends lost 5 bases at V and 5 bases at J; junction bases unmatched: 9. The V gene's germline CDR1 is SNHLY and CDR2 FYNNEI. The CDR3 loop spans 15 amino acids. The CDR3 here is CASSPGLAGGETQYF. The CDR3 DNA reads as TGTGCCAGCAGTCCGGGACTAGCAGGGGGGGAGACCCAGTACTTC.

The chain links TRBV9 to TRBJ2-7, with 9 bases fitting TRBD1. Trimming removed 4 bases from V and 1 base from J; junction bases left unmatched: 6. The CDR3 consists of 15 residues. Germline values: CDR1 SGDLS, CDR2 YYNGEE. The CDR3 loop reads CASSLAGTGSYEQYF. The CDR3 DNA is TGTGCCAGCAGCCTCGCCGGGACAGGGTCCTACGAGCAGTACTTC.

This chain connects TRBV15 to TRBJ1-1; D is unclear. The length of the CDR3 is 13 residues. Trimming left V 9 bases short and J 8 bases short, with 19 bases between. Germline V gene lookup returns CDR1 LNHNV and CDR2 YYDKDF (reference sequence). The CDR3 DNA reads TGTGCCACTACACGTTGGGAGGGCAGCGAAGCTTTCTTT. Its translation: CATTRWEGSEAFF.

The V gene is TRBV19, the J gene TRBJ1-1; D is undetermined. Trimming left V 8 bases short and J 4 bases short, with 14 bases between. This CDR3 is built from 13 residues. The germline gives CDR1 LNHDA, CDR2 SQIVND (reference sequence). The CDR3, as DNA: TGTGCCAGTCGGGTCATCAGTAGCACTGAAGCTTTCTTT. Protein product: CASRVISSTEAFF.

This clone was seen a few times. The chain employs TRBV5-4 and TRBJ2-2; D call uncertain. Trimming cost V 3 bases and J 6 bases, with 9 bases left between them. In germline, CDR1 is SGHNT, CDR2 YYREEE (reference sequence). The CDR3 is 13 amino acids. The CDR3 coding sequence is TGTGCCAGCAGCTCTCCGACCGCCGGGGAGCTGTTTTTT. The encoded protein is CASSSPTAGELFF.

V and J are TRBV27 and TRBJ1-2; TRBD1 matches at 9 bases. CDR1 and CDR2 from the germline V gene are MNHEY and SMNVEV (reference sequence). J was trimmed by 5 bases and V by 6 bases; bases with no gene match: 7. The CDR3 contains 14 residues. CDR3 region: CASRTGGVLYGYTF. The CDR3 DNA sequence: TGTGCCAGCAGGACAGGGGGGGTTTTGTATGGCTACACCTTC.

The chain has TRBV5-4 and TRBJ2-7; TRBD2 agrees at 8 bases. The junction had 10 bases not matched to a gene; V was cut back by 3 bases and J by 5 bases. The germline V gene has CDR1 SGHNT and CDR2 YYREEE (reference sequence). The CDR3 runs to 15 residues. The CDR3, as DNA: TGTGCCAGCAGCTCTTATAGCGGGATAACCCACGAGCAGTACTTC. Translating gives CASSSYSGITHEQYF.

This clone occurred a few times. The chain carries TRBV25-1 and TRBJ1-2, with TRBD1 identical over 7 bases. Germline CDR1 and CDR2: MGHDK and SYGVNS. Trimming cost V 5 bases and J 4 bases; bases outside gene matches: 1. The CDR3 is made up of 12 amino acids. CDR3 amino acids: CASSPGGYGYTF. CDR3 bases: TGTGCCAGCAGTCCAGGGGGCTATGGCTACACCTTC.

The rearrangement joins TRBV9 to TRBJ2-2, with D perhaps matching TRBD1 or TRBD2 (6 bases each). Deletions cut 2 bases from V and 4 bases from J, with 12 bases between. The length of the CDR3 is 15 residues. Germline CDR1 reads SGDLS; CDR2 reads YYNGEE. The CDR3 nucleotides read TGTGCCAGCAGCGTGGGGGGCGCCCCCACCGGGGAGCTGTTTTTT. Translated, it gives CASSVGGAPTGELFF.

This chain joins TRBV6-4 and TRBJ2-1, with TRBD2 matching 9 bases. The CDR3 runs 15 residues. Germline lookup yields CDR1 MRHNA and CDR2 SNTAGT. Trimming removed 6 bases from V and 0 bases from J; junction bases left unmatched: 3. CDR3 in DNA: TGTGCCAGCAGCGAAGCGGGGGGCTCCTACAATGAGCAGTTCTTC. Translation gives CASSEAGGSYNEQFF.